The rows below give T cell receptor beta chains drawn from one sample of a study of CD8+ T cells in alopecia areata. Libraries were prepared by immunoSEQ multiplex PCR; TCRdb keeps only in-frame clonotypes and omits some of them. Of almost 250,000 clones in the sample, under 70% were seen once. The sequences come from CD4+ T cells sorted from blood, collected at week 0. These receptors all come from a human donor with alopecia areata. Both conserved end residues are part of each CDR3. The D gene is left open where the match is weak. A clone size is listed for some rows: how often the clone was seen (once, few, many), or a class if it is expanded.

abundance	v_gene	j_gene	d_gene	CDR3nt	CDR3aa
few	TRBV30	TRBJ2-6	.	TGTGCCTGGAGTGTAAGGACCTCTGGGGCCAACGTCCTGACTTTC	CAWSVRTSGANVLTF
.	TRBV7-3	TRBJ2-1	TRBD2	TGTGCCAGCAGCTCGAGCGGGGGCTTCAATGAGCAGTTCTTC	CASSSSGGFNEQFF
few	TRBV30	TRBJ2-1	.	TGTGCCTGGGTCCCCCCACCGGTGTCCTACAATGAGCAGTTCTTC	CAWVPPPVSYNEQFF
many	TRBV6-1	TRBJ2-1	TRBD2	TGTGCCAGCAGCTTTACTAGCGGGGGGGCCAATGAGCAGTTCTTC	CASSFTSGGANEQFF
.	TRBV6-5	TRBJ2-7	.	TGTGCCAGCAGTGCTAGGGTAAGCTCCTACGAGCAGTACTTC	CASSARVSSYEQYF
.	TRBV30	TRBJ2-7	TRBD1	TGTGCCTGGCGGGACAGGGGGCTCTACGAGCAGTACTTC	CAWRDRGLYEQYF
few	TRBV4-1	TRBJ1-2	.	TGCGCCAGCAGCCAAGGGAGTCAGGGAGGTGGCTACACCTTC	CASSQGSQGGGYTF
.	TRBV9	TRBJ2-2	.	TGTGCCAGCAGCGTAGTGGCGGCCACCGGGGAGCTGTTTTTT	CASSVVAATGELFF
.	TRBV2	TRBJ2-3	TRBD2	TGTGCCAGCAGTGCAGCGGGGGGACACACAGATACGCAGTATTTT	CASSAAGGHTDTQYF
.	TRBV12-5	TRBJ2-3	TRBD1	TGTGCTAGTGGTCCAGGGGGCTCCACAGATACGCAGTATTTT	CASGPGGSTDTQYF
.	TRBV5-1	TRBJ2-3	.	TGCGCCAGCAGCTACCTGACAGATACGCAGTATTTT	CASSYLTDTQYF
.	TRBV5-1	TRBJ2-7	.	TGCGCCAGCAGCCCGCCTTCCTACGAGCAGTACTTC	CASSPPSYEQYF
.	TRBV5-6	TRBJ1-2	.	TGTGCCAGCAGCTTGGCCCAACGGGACCGCTATGGCTACACCTTC	CASSLAQRDRYGYTF
.	TRBV7-9	TRBJ1-2	.	TGTGCCAGCAGCGTGGCCGGGACTAGGCATGGCTACACCTTC	CASSVAGTRHGYTF
few	TRBV29-1	TRBJ2-1	TRBD1	TGCAGCGTTGTAGTTAGAGTGGGGACAGGGGGTTCGGAGCAGTTCTTC	CSVVVRVGTGGSEQFF
.	TRBV4-1	TRBJ1-5	TRBD1	TGCGCCAGCAGCCTCGACAGGGCGGGAAATCAGCCCCAGCATTTT	CASSLDRAGNQPQHF
.	TRBV5-6	TRBJ2-3	.	TGTGCCAGCAGCTCACTTGGTCAGGGGGGCAAGGATACGCAGTATTTT	CASSSLGQGGKDTQYF
.	TRBV5-1	TRBJ2-4	TRBD1	TGCGCCAGCAGCTTCAGACAGGGTGGAAACATTCAGTACTTC	CASSFRQGGNIQYF
.	TRBV29-1	TRBJ2-2	.	TGCAGCGTGCAGCTAAGAGCGAACACCGGGGAGCTGTTTTTT	CSVQLRANTGELFF
.	TRBV5-1	TRBJ2-6	TRBD1	TGCGCCAGCAGCTTGGATGGGACAGGGGGCTCTGGGGCCAACGTCCTGACTTTC	CASSLDGTGGSGANVLTF
.	TRBV25-1	TRBJ2-5	.	TGTGCCAGCAGCCGGACGCTTCTGGACCAGTACTTC	CASSRTLLDQYF
.	TRBV4-3	TRBJ2-3	TRBD2	TGCGCCAGCAGCCCGGCCTATGGCCGGGGGGGCACAGATACGCAGTATTTT	CASSPAYGRGGTDTQYF
few	TRBV2	TRBJ1-1	.	TGTGCCAGCAGTGTGGGCCAGGCCTCGAACACTGAAGCTTTCTTT	CASSVGQASNTEAFF
few	TRBV11-2	TRBJ2-1	.	TGTGCCAGCAGTTCGCTTAGGGGGGGTAATAGAAATGAGCAGTTCTTC	CASSSLRGGNRNEQFF
.	TRBV29-1	TRBJ2-6	TRBD1	TGCAGCGCAACAGGGGATGGGGCCAACGTCCTGACTTTC	CSATGDGANVLTF
.	TRBV29-1	TRBJ2-5	TRBD2	TGCAGCGTAGACGACTTTTTGCGGGGGCAAGAGACCCAGTACTTC	CSVDDFLRGQETQYF
.	TRBV4-2	TRBJ2-7	TRBD1	TGTGCCAGCAGCTCCCCTGGGGCGGCGGGACAGGGGCTCGAGCAGTACTTC	CASSSPGAAGQGLEQYF
.	TRBV12-5	TRBJ1-5	TRBD1	TGTGCTAGTGTCGGGACAGATAATAGCAATCAGCCCCAGCATTTT	CASVGTDNSNQPQHF
few	TRBV2	TRBJ1-1	.	TGTGCCAGCAGAGTGTACACTGAAGCTTTCTTT	CASRVYTEAFF
.	TRBV10-3	TRBJ2-2	TRBD1	TGTGCCATCAGGGACAGGGGGCAGGCCGGGGAGCTGTTTTTT	CAIRDRGQAGELFF
.	TRBV7-8	TRBJ2-2	TRBD2	TGTGCCAGCAGCCCCTGGACTAGCGGCATCACCGGGGAGCTGTTTTTT	CASSPWTSGITGELFF
.	TRBV29-1	TRBJ2-3	TRBD1	TGCAGCGTAGACCTGGGACAGTACACAGATACGCAGTATTTT	CSVDLGQYTDTQYF
.	TRBV29-1	TRBJ1-2	.	TGCAGCGGGCTGGGTGATGGCTATGGCTACACCTTC	CSGLGDGYGYTF
.	TRBV30	TRBJ1-2	TRBD1	TGTGCCTGGAGGGCGGCAGGGGGTGTCTATGGCTACACCTTC	CAWRAAGGVYGYTF
.	TRBV30	TRBJ1-2	.	TGTGCCTGGAGTCAAACGCCCCTAAAATATGGCTACACCTTC	CAWSQTPLKYGYTF
once	TRBV30	TRBJ2-5	.	TGTGCCTGGAGTGTAGGTGGAGAGACCCAGTACTTC	CAWSVGGETQYF
.	TRBV6-1	TRBJ2-1	.	TGTGCCAGCAGTGACACAGGAATCCGGAACTTCTACAATGAGCAGTTCTTC	CASSDTGIRNFYNEQFF